This entry lists 15 T cell receptor beta chains sequenced from one sample in a study of cytomegalovirus exposure and HLA in healthy donors. Researchers ran the PCR with 60 Vbeta and 13 Jbeta primers. TCRdb's table, derived via immunoSEQ multiplex PCR, lists solely in-frame clones and lacks some. Among about 180,000 clones listed, around 77% were seen once. The sequenced sample consisted of PBMCs. The receptors shown here come from a man aged 60 to 75 in good health and CMV-seronegative.

This clone came up a few times. The rearrangement uses TRBV28 and TRBJ1-4; 12 nucleotides agree with TRBD1. V lost 7 bases, J lost 11 bases, and 14 bases stayed unmatched. CDR1 is MDHEN, CDR2 SYDVKM, per germline. The CDR3 consists of 16 residues. The CDR3 loop is CASTLERDRGLGKLFF. The CDR3 DNA reads as TGTGCCAGCACCCTGGAGAGGGACAGGGGGCTGGGGAAACTGTTTTTT.

This clone was observed a single time. The V call is TRBV10-3, the J call TRBJ2-5, with TRBD2 identical over 12 bases. The closer fit of TRBJ2-7 to the DNA end suggests the J call may be wrong. Germline V gene lookup returns CDR1 ENHRY and CDR2 SYGVKD. This CDR3 is built from 18 residues. CDR3 in amino acids: CANPMTSGSCIVSYEQYF. CDR3 nucleotides: TGTGCCAACCCAATGACTAGCGGGAGCTGTATAGTCTCCTACGAGCAGTACTTC.

This chain joins TRBV19 and TRBJ2-5; perhaps TRBD1 as D (5 bases). The CDR3 contains 13 residues. Between the trimmed V and J ends, which lost 6 bases and 5 bases, there was a span of 13 bases. Germline-derived CDR1 and CDR2 are LNHDA and SQIVND (reference sequence). The CDR3 region is CASRSQVRETQYF. The CDR3 nucleotides are TGTGCCAGTAGGTCACAGGTGCGGGAGACCCAGTACTTC.

This sequence joins TRBV7-3 and TRBJ2-1; 11 bases agree with TRBD2. Germline lookup yields CDR1 SGHTA and CDR2 FQGTGA. The CDR3 contains 14 residues. The trim removed 6 bases at V and 5 bases at J, leaving 3 bases unmatched. CDR3 loop: CASSLAGGNNEQFF. In nucleotides, the CDR3 is TGTGCCAGCAGTCTAGCGGGGGGCAACAATGAGCAGTTCTTC. The full variable domain, rest sourced from reference TRBV7-3 and TRBJ2-1, is GAGVSQTPSNKVTEKGKYVELRCDPISGHTALYWYRQSLGQGPEFLIYFQGTGAADDSGLPNDRFFAVRPEGSVSTLKIQRTERGDSAVYLCASSLAGGNNEQFFGPGTRLTVL.

The chain is built from TRBV7-2 and TRBJ2-3, with 7 nucleotides matching TRBD2. Germline V gene data show CDR1 as SGHTA and CDR2 as FQGNSA. The CDR3 has 16 residues. Losses at the gene ends were 0 bases for V and 11 bases for J; bases not matched to a gene: 14. The CDR3, as DNA: TGTGCCAGCAGCTTAGCTCCCTTGCGGGAGTCTTTACGGCAGTATTTT. It translates to CASSLAPLRESLRQYF. Together with reference TRBV7-2 and TRBJ2-3, the CDR3 gives the full variable domain: GAGVSQSPSNKVTEKGKDVELRCDPISGHTALYWYRQSLGQGLEFLIYFQGNSAPDKSGLPSDRFSAERTGGSVSTLTIQRTQQEDSAVYLCASSLAPLRESLRQYFGPGTRLTVL.

The chain joins TRBV4-1 to TRBJ2-3; 7 nucleotides match TRBD2. The germline CDR1 and CDR2 sequences are MGHRA and YSYEKL. V shed 4 bases and J 0 bases; nucleotides not matched to a gene: 10. CDR3 size: 17 residues. The CDR3 sequence: CASSRELGGGSTDTQYF. The CDR3 DNA is TGCGCCAGCAGCCGCGAACTTGGGGGGGGAAGCACAGATACGCAGTATTTT.

V and J are TRBV2 and TRBJ2-3, with D uncertain. The germline V gene encodes CDR1 SNHLY and CDR2 FYNNEI. Trimming took 8 bases from V and 2 from J, leaving 17 bases between them. This CDR3 is 15 amino acids long. Written as DNA, the CDR3 is TGTGCCAGCCCCCTGGCCGCCAGGCCCACAGATACGCAGTATTTT. Its protein is CASPLAARPTDTQYF.

This chain uses TRBV5-5 with TRBJ1-1; weak D call: TRBD1 (6 bases). The CDR3 extends over 12 amino acids. The ends were cut back, 4 bases at V and 9 bases at J, with 13 bases in the middle. The V gene's germline CDR1 is SGHKS and CDR2 YYEKEE (reference sequence). The CDR3 nucleotides are TGTGCCAGCAGCCCCGACAGGAGACAAGCTTTCTTT. Its translation: CASSPDRRQAFF.

V usage is TRBV30 and J usage is TRBJ2-1; TRBD2 matches at 13 bases. Germline assignment: CDR1 GTSNPN and CDR2 SVGIG (reference sequence). With 0 bases clipped from V and 5 bases from J, the junction kept 10 bases outside the gene matches. This CDR3 has 18 residues. CDR3 sequence: CAWSVVPLAGGTDNEQFF. CDR3 in DNA: TGTGCCTGGAGTGTAGTCCCACTAGCGGGAGGGACGGACAATGAGCAGTTCTTC.

V usage is TRBV6-1 and J usage is TRBJ1-6, with D maybe TRBD1 (6 bases). The germline gives CDR1 MNHNS, CDR2 SASEGT. V was shortened by 2 bases and J by 9 bases, with 11 bases between the two germline ends. This CDR3 is 14 amino acids long. The CDR3 loop reads CASSERGQISPLHF. Written as DNA, the CDR3 is TGTGCCAGCAGTGAACGAGGACAGATTTCACCCCTCCACTTT.

V gene TRBV2 combines with J gene TRBJ2-1; maybe TRBD2 (6 bases). This CDR3 region has 14 residues. CDR1 and CDR2 (germline): SNHLY, FYNNEI. The ends were cut back, 7 bases at V and 7 bases at J, with 17 bases in the middle. CDR3 DNA: TGTGCCAGCACTACGGGACTCTGGGGGAATGAGCAGTTCTTC. Translated, it gives CASTTGLWGNEQFF.

This chain joins TRBV28 and TRBJ1-6, with D maybe TRBD1 (6 bases). The germline V and J ends were trimmed by 6 bases and 7 bases, with 10 bases remaining between them. Germline V CDR1 and CDR2: MDHEN, SYDVKM. CDR3 length: 13 residues. The CDR3 DNA follows: TGTGCCAGCAGGTTTCAGGGGAATTCACCCCTCCACTTT. This codes for CASRFQGNSPLHF.

This chain connects TRBV7-9 to TRBJ1-4; TRBD1 matches 8 bases. CDR3 length: 14 amino acids. Per the germline V gene, CDR1 is SEHNR and CDR2 is FQNEAQ (reference sequence). The J segment lost 11 bases and the V segment lost 5 bases, leaving 10 bases of the junction unmatched. CDR3 DNA sequence: TGTGCCAGCAGCAACCCGGACAGGGTAGAGAAACTGTTTTTT. It codes for CASSNPDRVEKLFF.

The CDR3: CASSLGQGKPQHF. The CDR3 nucleotides read TGTGCCAGCAGCTTAGGACAGGGTAAGCCCCAGCATTTT. The chain uses TRBV13 and TRBJ1-5, with D maybe TRBD1 (6 bases). The CDR3 is made up of 13 amino acids. V lost 0 bases, J lost 8 bases, and 8 bases lay in between. The germline gives CDR1 PRHDT, CDR2 FYEKMQ (reference sequence).

The chain couples TRBV10-3 to TRBJ1-1; no reliable D call. Germline CDR1 ENHRY, CDR2 SYGVKD. V was pared by 2 bases and J by 7 bases, with 5 bases between. The CDR3 is 11 residues long. Here the CDR3 reads CAISEAGEAFF. As DNA, the CDR3 is TGTGCCATCAGTGAGGCGGGTGAAGCTTTCTTT.